The present TCR beta chain was sequenced within a study of tumor-infiltrating lymphocytes in primary liver carcinoma. Study-level findings and limits: Tumor tissue displayed a significantly greater top-250-clone fraction than blood (p = 0.039). Pairs of tumor regions overlapped more than tumor-adjacent and tumor-blood pairs did.

This clonotype has ten or more counts. The antigen is unknown. Bulk tissue was left unsorted, and RNA and DNA were co-extracted from 20-30 mg of it. Making TCR beta cDNA involved approximately 480 ng total RNA and a constant-region primer. Employing slightly modified ARM-PCR, three nested multiplex PCR rounds were run, and these gave rise to the TCR beta libraries. Two initial PCR rounds of about 10 cycles each paired TRBV1-TRBV30 forward primers with a C-beta reverse primer. TCRdb redid the calling of the multiplex PCR reads with MiXCR, one entry per CDR3 protein. The repertoire has approximately 110,000 distinct CDR3 sequences, about 59% of them found once; the top ten carry around 9%. Germline V gene data show CDR1 as SGHVS and CDR2 as FQNEAQ. The CDR3 runs 16 residues. V was pared by 5 bases and J by 0 bases, with 15 bases between.

This sequence joins TRBV7-8 and TRBJ2-3; tentative D call: TRBD1 (6 bases). This sequence was found in a woman aged 60-75 years with primary liver carcinoma and hepatitis B virus infection. The sample was liver tumor tissue from sampling region 1. Indicated subset: tumor region T1, superior pole. The CDR3 loop is CASSQGGSTSTDTQYF. Here the CDR3 DNA reads TGTGCCAGCAGCCAAGGGGGATCTACTAGCACAGATACGCAGTATTTT. The entire variable domain, with the rest obtained from reference TRBV7-8 and TRBJ2-3, is as follows: GAGVSQSPRYKVAKRGQDVALRCDPISGHVSLFWYQQALGQGPEFLTYFQNEAQLDKSGLPSDRFFAERPEGSVSTLKIQRTQQEDSAVYLCASSQGGSTSTDTQYFGPGTRLTVL.